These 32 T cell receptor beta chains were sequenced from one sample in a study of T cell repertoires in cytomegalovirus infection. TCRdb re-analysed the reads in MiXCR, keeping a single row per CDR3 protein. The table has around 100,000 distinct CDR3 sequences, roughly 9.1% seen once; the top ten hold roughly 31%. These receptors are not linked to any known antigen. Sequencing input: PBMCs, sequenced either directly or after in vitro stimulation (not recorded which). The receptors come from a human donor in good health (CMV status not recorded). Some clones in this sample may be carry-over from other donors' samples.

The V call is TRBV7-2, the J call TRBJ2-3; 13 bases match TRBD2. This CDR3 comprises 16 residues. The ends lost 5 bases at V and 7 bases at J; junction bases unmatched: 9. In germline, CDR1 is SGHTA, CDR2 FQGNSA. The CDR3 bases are TGTGCCAGCAGCGGCACACTAGCGGGGGGGCTCAATACGCAGTATTTT. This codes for CASSGTLAGGLNTQYF.

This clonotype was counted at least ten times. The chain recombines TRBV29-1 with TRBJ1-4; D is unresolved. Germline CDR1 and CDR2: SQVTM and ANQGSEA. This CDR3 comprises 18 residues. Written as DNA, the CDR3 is TGCAGGGGCCTTCCAGCAACCCAACACCCTACAACTAATGAAAAACTGTTTTTT. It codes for CRGLPATQHPTTNEKLFF.

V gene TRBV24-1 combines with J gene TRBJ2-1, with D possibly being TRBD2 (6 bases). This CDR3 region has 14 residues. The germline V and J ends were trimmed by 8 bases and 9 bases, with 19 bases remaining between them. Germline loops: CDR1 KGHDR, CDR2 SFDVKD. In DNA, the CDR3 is TGTGCCACCACCGCTAGAGCGGGCAGCTTTGAGCAGTTCTTC. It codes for CATTARAGSFEQFF.

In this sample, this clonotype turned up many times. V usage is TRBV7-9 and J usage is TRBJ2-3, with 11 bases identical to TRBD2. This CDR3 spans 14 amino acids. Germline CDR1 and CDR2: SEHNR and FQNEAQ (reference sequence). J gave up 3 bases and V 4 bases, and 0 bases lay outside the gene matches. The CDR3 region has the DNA TGTGCCAGCAGCTGGACTAGCGGGACAGATACGCAGTATTTT. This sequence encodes CASSWTSGTDTQYF.

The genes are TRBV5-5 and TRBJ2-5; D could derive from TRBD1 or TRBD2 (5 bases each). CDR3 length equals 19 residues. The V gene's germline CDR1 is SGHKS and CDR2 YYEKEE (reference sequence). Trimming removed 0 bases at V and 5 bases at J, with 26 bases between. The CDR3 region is CASSLGDPGPGSGYETQYF. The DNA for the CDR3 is TGTGCCAGCAGCTTGGGAGATCCGGGGCCGGGAAGTGGTTACGAGACCCAGTACTTC.

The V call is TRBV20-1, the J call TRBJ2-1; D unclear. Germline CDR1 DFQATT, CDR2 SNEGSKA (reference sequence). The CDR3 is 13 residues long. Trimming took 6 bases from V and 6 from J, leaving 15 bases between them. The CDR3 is CSALYGEVNEQFF. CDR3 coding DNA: TGCAGTGCCCTCTACGGAGAGGTCAATGAGCAGTTCTTC.

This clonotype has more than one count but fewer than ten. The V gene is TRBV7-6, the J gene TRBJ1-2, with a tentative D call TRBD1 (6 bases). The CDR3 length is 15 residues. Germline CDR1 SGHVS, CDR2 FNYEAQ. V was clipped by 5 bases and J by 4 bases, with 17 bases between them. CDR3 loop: CASSPPGQPGYGYTF. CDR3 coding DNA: TGTGCCAGCAGCCCTCCGGGACAACCGGGCTATGGCTACACCTTC.

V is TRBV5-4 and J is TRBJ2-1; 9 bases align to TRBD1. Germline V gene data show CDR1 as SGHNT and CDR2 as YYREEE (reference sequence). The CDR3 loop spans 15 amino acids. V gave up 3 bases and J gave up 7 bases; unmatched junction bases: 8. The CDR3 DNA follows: TGTGCCAGCAGCTCTCCCGGGACAGGGTCTAATGAGCAGTTCTTC. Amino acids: CASSSPGTGSNEQFF. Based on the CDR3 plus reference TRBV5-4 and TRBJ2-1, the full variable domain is ETGVTQSPTHLIKTRGQQVTLRCSSQSGHNTVSWYQQALGQGPQFIFQYYREEENGRGNFPPRFSGLQFPNYSSELNVNALELDDSALYLCASSSPGTGSNEQFFGPGTRLTVL.

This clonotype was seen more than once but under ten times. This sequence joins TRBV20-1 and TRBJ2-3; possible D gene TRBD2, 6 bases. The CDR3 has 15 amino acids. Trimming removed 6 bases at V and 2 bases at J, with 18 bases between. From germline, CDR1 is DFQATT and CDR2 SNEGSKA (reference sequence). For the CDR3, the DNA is TGCAGTGCCCGTCCACTAGCCCCTAACACAGATACGCAGTATTTT. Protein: CSARPLAPNTDTQYF.

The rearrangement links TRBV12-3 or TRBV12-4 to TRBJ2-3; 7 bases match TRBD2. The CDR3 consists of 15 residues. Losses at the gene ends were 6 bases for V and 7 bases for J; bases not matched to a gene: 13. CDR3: CASRRPGPSGNTQYF. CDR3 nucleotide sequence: TGTGCCAGCAGGCGACCGGGACCCAGCGGGAATACGCAGTATTTT.

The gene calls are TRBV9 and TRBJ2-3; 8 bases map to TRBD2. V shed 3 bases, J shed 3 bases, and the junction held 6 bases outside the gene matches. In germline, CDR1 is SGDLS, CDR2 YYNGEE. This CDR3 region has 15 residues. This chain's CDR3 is CASSGAGVGTDTQYF. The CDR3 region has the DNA TGTGCCAGCAGCGGAGCGGGAGTCGGGACAGATACGCAGTATTTT.

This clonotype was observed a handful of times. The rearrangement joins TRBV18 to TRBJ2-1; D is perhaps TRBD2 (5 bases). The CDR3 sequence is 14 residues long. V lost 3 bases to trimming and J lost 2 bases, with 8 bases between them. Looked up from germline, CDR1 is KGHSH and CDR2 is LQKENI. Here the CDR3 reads CASSPAGAYNEQFF. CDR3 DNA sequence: TGTGCCAGCTCACCCGCGGGTGCCTACAATGAGCAGTTCTTC.

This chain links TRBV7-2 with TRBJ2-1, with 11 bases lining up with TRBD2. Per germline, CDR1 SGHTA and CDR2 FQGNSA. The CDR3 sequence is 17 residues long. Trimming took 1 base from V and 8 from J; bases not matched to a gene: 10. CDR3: CASSLVLLAGVSDEQFF. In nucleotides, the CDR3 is TGTGCCAGCAGCTTAGTCCTACTAGCGGGAGTTTCGGATGAGCAGTTCTTC.

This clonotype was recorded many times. CDR3 DNA: TGCAGCGTTGGTGATCAGCCCCAGCATTTT. Residues: CSVGDQPQHF. This rearrangement joins TRBV29-1 to TRBJ1-5, with D unclear. The germline gives CDR1 SQVTM, CDR2 ANQGSEA. There are 10 residues in the CDR3. V gave up 4 bases and J gave up 5 bases, with 3 bases separating them.

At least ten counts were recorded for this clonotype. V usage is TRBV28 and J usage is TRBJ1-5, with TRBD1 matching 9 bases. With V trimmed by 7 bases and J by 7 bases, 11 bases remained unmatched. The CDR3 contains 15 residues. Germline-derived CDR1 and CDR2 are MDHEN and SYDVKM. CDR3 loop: CASTPTGTGLQPQHF. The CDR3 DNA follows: TGTGCCAGCACCCCAACCGGGACAGGGCTACAGCCCCAGCATTTT.

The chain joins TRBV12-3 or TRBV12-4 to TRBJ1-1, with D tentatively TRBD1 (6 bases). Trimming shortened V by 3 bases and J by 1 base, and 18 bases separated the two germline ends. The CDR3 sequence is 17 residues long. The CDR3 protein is CASSLQGTLLSNTEAFF. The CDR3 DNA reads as TGTGCCAGCAGTTTGCAGGGGACACTACTTTCGAACACTGAAGCTTTCTTT.

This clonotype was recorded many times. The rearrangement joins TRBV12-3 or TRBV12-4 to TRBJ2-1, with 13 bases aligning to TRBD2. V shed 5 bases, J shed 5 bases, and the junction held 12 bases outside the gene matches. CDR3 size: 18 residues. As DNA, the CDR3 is TGTGCCAGCAGTCGGACTAGCGGGAGATCCTCTACCCACAATGAGCAGTTCTTC. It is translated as CASSRTSGRSSTHNEQFF.

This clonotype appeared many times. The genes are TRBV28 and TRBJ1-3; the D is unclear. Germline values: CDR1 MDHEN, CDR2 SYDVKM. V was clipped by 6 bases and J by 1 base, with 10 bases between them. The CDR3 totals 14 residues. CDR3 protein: CASRTTWSGNTIYF. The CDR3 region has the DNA TGTGCCAGCAGGACCACATGGTCTGGAAACACCATATATTTT. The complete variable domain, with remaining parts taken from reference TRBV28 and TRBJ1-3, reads DVKVTQSSRYLVKRTGEKVFLECVQDMDHENMFWYRQDPGLGLRLIYFSYDVKMKEKGDIPEGYSVSREKKERFSLILESASTNQTSMYLCASRTTWSGNTIYFGEGSWLTVV.

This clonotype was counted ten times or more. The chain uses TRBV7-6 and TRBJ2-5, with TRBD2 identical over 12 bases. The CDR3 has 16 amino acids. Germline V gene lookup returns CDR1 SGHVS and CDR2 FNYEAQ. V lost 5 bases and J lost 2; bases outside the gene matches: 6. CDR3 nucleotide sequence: TGTGCCAGCAGCCCGCTAGCGGGAGGGCCTCAAGAGACCCAGTACTTC. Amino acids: CASSPLAGGPQETQYF.

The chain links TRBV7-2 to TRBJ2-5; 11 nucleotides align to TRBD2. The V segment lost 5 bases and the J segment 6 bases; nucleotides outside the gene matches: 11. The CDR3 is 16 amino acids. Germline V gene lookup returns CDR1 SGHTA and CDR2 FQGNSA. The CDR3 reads CASSAGTGTSGQTQYF. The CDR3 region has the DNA TGTGCCAGCAGCGCAGGGACCGGGACTAGCGGCCAGACCCAGTACTTC.

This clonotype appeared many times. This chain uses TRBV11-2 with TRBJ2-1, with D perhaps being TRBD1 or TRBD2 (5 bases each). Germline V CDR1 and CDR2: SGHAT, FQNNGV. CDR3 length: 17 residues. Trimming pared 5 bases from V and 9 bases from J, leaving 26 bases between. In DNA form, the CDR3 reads TGTGCCAGCAGCCCGGTTTCGGGACCTATAGGTCGGTTTGAGCAGTTCTTC. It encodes CASSPVSGPIGRFEQFF. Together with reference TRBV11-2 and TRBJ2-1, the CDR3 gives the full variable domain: EAGVAQSPRYKIIEKRQSVAFWCNPISGHATLYWYQQILGQGPKLLIQFQNNGVVDDSQLPKDRFSAERLKGVDSTLKIQPAKLEDSAVYLCASSPVSGPIGRFEQFFGPGTRLTVL.

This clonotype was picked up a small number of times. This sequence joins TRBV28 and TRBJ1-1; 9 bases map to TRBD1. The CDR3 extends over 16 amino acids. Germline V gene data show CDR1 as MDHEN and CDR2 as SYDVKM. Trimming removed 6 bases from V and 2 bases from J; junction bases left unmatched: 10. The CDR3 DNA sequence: TGTGCCAGCAGCTCCGCCGGGACAGGGACCAACACTGAAGCTTTCTTT. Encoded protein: CASSSAGTGTNTEAFF.

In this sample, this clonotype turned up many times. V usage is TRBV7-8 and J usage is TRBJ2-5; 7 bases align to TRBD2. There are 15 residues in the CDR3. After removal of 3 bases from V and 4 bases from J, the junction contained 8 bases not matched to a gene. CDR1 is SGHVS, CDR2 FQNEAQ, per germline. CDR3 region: CASSFGPGGRETQYF. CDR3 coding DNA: TGTGCCAGCAGCTTTGGCCCCGGGGGGAGAGAGACCCAGTACTTC.

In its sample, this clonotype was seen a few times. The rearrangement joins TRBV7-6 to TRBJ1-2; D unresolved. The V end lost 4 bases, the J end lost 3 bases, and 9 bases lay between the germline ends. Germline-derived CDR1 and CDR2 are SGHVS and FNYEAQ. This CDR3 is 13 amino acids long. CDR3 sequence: CASSSDGDYGYTF. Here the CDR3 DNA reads TGTGCCAGCAGCTCGGATGGAGACTATGGCTACACCTTC.

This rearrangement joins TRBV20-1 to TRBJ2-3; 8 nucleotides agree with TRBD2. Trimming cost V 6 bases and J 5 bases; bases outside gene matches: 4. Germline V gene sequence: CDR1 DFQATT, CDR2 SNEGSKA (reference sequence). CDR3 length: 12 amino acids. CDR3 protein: CSAGTRLDTQYF. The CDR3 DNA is TGCAGTGCGGGGACTAGGTTAGATACGCAGTATTTT.

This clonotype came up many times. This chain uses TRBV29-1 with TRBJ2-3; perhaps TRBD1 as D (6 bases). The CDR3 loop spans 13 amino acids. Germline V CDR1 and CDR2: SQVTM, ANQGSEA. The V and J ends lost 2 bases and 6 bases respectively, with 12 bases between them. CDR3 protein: CSVERSGADTQYF. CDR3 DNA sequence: TGCAGCGTTGAAAGGTCAGGGGCGGATACGCAGTATTTT.

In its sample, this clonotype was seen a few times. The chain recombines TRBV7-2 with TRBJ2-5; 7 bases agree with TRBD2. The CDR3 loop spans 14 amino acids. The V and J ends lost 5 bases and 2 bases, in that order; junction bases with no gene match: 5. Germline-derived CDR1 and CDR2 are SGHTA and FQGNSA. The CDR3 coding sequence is TGTGCCAGCAGCCGCGGGACTATACAAGAGACCCAGTACTTC. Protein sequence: CASSRGTIQETQYF. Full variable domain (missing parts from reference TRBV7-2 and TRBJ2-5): GAGVSQSPSNKVTEKGKDVELRCDPISGHTALYWYRQSLGQGLEFLIYFQGNSAPDKSGLPSDRFSAERTGGSVSTLTIQRTQQEDSAVYLCASSRGTIQETQYFGPGTRLLVL.

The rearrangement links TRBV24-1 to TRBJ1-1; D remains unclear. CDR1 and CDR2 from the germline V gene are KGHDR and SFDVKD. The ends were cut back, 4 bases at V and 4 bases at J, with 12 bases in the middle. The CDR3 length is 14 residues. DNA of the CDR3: TGTGCCACCAGTGACCGTGGCCGGGGCACTGAAGCTTTCTTT. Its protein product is CATSDRGRGTEAFF.

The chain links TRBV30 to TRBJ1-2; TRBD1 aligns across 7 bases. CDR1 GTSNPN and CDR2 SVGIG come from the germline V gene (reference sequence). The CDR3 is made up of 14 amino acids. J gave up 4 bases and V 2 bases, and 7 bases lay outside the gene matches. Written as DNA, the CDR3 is TGTGCCTGGAGTCCTGCGACAGGGCCCTATGGCTACACCTTC. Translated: CAWSPATGPYGYTF.

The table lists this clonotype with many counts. The CDR3 DNA reads TGTGCCAGCACTGGATGGGGGATCCATGGCTACACCTTC. Amino acid sequence: CASTGWGIHGYTF. This rearrangement joins TRBV27 to TRBJ1-2, with D perhaps TRBD1 (5 bases). The CDR3 is made up of 13 amino acids. V was cut by 7 bases and J by 6 bases, with 15 bases left in between. The germline gives CDR1 MNHEY, CDR2 SMNVEV (reference sequence).

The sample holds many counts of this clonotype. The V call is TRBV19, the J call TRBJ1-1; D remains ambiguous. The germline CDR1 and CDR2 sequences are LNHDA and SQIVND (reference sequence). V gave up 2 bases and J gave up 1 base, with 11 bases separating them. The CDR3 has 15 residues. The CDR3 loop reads CASSIKRVGNTEAFF. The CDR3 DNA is TGTGCCAGTAGTATAAAACGGGTGGGGAACACTGAAGCTTTCTTT.

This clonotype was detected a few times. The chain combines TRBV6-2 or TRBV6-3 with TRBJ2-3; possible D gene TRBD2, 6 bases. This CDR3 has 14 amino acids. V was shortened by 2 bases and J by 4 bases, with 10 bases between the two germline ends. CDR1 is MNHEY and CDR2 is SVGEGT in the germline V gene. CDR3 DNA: TGTGCCAGCAGTTACGGCTCGGGAGCAGATACGCAGTATTTT. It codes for CASSYGSGADTQYF.